There are many counts of the clone carrying this TCR beta chain. Its antigen remains unidentified. This entry is derived from a study of early T cells in non-severe SARS-CoV-2 infection. Study-wide context: The sequenced material was bulk RNA from unsorted whole blood, and its chains were unpaired.

Unique molecular identifiers tagged individual cDNA molecules. TCRdb re-called the 5' RACE reads with MiXCR, one entry per CDR3 protein. The sample consists of about 59,000 distinct CDR3 sequences, roughly 13% of them appearing once. The CDR3 has 15 amino acids. After removal of 3 bases from V and 3 bases from J, the junction contained 5 bases not matched to a gene. General study findings and limits: VDJdb-based matching was biased toward anti-spike CD8 responses and missed private and CD4 specificities.

The material sequenced was whole blood, taken at baseline. The rearrangement links TRBV12-3 or TRBV12-4 to TRBJ2-3; 8 bases map to TRBD2. This sequence originates from an adult who was a healthcare worker with PCR-confirmed SARS-CoV-2 infection or an uninfected control (not recorded which). The DNA for the CDR3 is TGTGCCAGCAGTTTCAGCGGGGGTCGAACAGATACGCAGTATTTT. It is translated as CASSFSGGRTDTQYF.